Listed below are T cell receptor beta chains from one sample, sequenced in a study of spatial heterogeneity in lung cancer. TCRdb reprocessed the 5' RACE reads with MiXCR, giving one entry per CDR3 protein. The sample gives about 45,000 distinct CDR3 sequences, 12% of which show up once; around 42% is in the top ten. Source: PBMCs, taken at surgery. The receptors originated from a female donor with early-stage non-small cell lung cancer. Both conserved end residues are part of each CDR3. A D gene is named only where the DNA matches it firmly. Expanded clones get a size class; other rows say once, few or many, or leave the size out.

cdr3_aa: CASSWGQGSNQPQHF
cdr3_nt: TGTGCCAGCAGCTGGGGACAGGGCAGCAATCAGCCCCAGCATTTT
j_call: TRBJ1-5
clone_size: few
d_call: TRBD1
v_call: TRBV7-2

cdr3_aa: CSVERDDAGGGTDTQYF
cdr3_nt: TGCAGCGTTGAAAGGGACGACGCTGGTGGAGGCACAGATACGCAGTATTTT
j_call: TRBJ2-3
clone_size: many
d_call: -
v_call: TRBV29-1

cdr3_aa: CAISVGYEQFF
cdr3_nt: TGTGCCATCAGTGTGGGGTATGAGCAGTTCTTC
j_call: TRBJ2-1
clone_size: few
d_call: -
v_call: TRBV10-3

cdr3_aa: CASSRQLADTQYF
cdr3_nt: TGTGCCAGCAGTCGACAGCTAGCTGATACGCAGTATTTT
j_call: TRBJ2-3
clone_size: -
d_call: -
v_call: TRBV6-2/TRBV6-3

cdr3_aa: CASSTQGGVGGHEQFF
cdr3_nt: TGTGCCAGCAGTACCCAAGGGGGAGTAGGGGGCCATGAGCAGTTCTTC
j_call: TRBJ2-1
clone_size: few
d_call: TRBD1
v_call: TRBV6-1

cdr3_aa: CASSGTLVKGEQFF
cdr3_nt: TGTGCCAGCAGCGGGACCCTAGTGAAGGGAGAGCAGTTCTTC
j_call: TRBJ2-1
clone_size: -
d_call: -
v_call: TRBV9

cdr3_aa: CASSIGVAYEQYF
cdr3_nt: TGTGCCAGTAGTATAGGGGTGGCCTACGAGCAGTACTTC
j_call: TRBJ2-7
clone_size: -
d_call: -
v_call: TRBV19

cdr3_aa: CASSRESSYEQYF
cdr3_nt: TGTGCCAGCAGCCGCGAGTCTAGCTACGAGCAGTACTTC
j_call: TRBJ2-7
clone_size: many
d_call: -
v_call: TRBV7-9

cdr3_aa: CAISESARSNEQFF
cdr3_nt: TGTGCCATCAGTGAGTCGGCGCGGAGCAATGAGCAGTTCTTC
j_call: TRBJ2-1
clone_size: few
d_call: -
v_call: TRBV10-3

cdr3_aa: CASSYPEPTGLAAKTSGANVLTF
cdr3_nt: TGTGCCAGCAGTTACCCGGAACCCACTGGGCTAGCGGCCAAGACCTCTGGGGCCAACGTCCTGACTTTC
j_call: TRBJ2-6
clone_size: few
d_call: TRBD2
v_call: TRBV6-2/TRBV6-3

cdr3_aa: CASSQDIRHPRYGYTF
cdr3_nt: TGTGCCAGCAGCCAAGATATTCGGCATCCCAGATACGGCTACACCTTC
j_call: TRBJ1-2
clone_size: few
d_call: -
v_call: TRBV3-1

cdr3_aa: CASSFPGGTEAFF
cdr3_nt: TGTGCCAGCAGCTTTCCAGGGGGAACTGAAGCTTTCTTT
j_call: TRBJ1-1
clone_size: -
d_call: TRBD1
v_call: TRBV7-2

cdr3_aa: CASRTGVTEAFF
cdr3_nt: TGTGCCAGCAGAACCGGGGTGACTGAAGCTTTCTTT
j_call: TRBJ1-1
clone_size: -
d_call: -
v_call: TRBV6-5

cdr3_aa: CASSVGLDSFTQYF
cdr3_nt: TGTGCCAGCAGCGTAGGACTGGATAGTTTTACGCAGTATTTT
j_call: TRBJ2-3
clone_size: -
d_call: -
v_call: TRBV9

cdr3_aa: CASSFGRTYEQYF
cdr3_nt: TGTGCCAGCAGCTTTGGTAGAACCTACGAGCAGTACTTC
j_call: TRBJ2-7
clone_size: many
d_call: -
v_call: TRBV13

cdr3_aa: CASSLLVGLAGGGTDTQYF
cdr3_nt: TGTGCCAGCAGCCTACTAGTTGGACTAGCGGGGGGAGGTACAGATACGCAGTATTTT
j_call: TRBJ2-3
clone_size: many
d_call: TRBD2
v_call: TRBV7-2

cdr3_aa: CSVVGPTNEQFF
cdr3_nt: TGCAGCGTTGTGGGGCCTACCAATGAGCAGTTCTTC
j_call: TRBJ2-1
clone_size: once
d_call: -
v_call: TRBV29-1

cdr3_aa: CASSPGSDTEQFF
cdr3_nt: TGTGCCAGCTCCCCCGGTTCCGACACTGAGCAGTTCTTC
j_call: TRBJ2-1
clone_size: -
d_call: -
v_call: TRBV18

cdr3_aa: CASRGLAGGREQYF
cdr3_nt: TGTGCCAGCAGGGGACTAGCGGGGGGCCGCGAGCAGTACTTC
j_call: TRBJ2-7
clone_size: few
d_call: TRBD2
v_call: TRBV2

cdr3_aa: CSAGTGATHEQYF
cdr3_nt: TGCAGCGCCGGGACAGGGGCTACCCACGAGCAGTACTTC
j_call: TRBJ2-7
clone_size: few
d_call: TRBD1
v_call: TRBV29-1

cdr3_aa: CASSRGTANQPQHF
cdr3_nt: TGTGCCAGTAGTCGAGGGACAGCTAATCAGCCCCAGCATTTT
j_call: TRBJ1-5
clone_size: many
d_call: TRBD1
v_call: TRBV19

cdr3_aa: CASKGQDTDTQYF
cdr3_nt: TGTGCCAGCAAAGGGCAGGACACAGATACGCAGTATTTT
j_call: TRBJ2-3
clone_size: many
d_call: -
v_call: TRBV28

cdr3_aa: CASSLFSGESEAFF
cdr3_nt: TGTGCCAGCAGCTTATTTTCGGGTGAAAGTGAAGCTTTCTTT
j_call: TRBJ1-1
clone_size: many
d_call: -
v_call: TRBV7-2

cdr3_aa: CASRKGGNTDTQYF
cdr3_nt: TGTGCCAGCAGAAAAGGGGGAAACACAGATACGCAGTATTTT
j_call: TRBJ2-3
clone_size: -
d_call: -
v_call: TRBV25-1

cdr3_aa: CASSLVPGGINQPQHF
cdr3_nt: TGTGCCAGCAGCTTGGTCCCGGGAGGTATCAATCAGCCCCAGCATTTT
j_call: TRBJ1-5
clone_size: many
d_call: -
v_call: TRBV5-5

cdr3_aa: CASSPIPLGADGYTF
cdr3_nt: TGTGCCAGCTCACCTATCCCCTTGGGGGCCGATGGCTACACCTTC
j_call: TRBJ1-2
clone_size: many
d_call: -
v_call: TRBV18

cdr3_aa: CASSRTNSDFDQPQHF
cdr3_nt: TGTGCCAGCAGCCGCACTAATTCCGATTTTGATCAGCCCCAGCATTTT
j_call: TRBJ1-5
clone_size: many
d_call: -
v_call: TRBV7-9